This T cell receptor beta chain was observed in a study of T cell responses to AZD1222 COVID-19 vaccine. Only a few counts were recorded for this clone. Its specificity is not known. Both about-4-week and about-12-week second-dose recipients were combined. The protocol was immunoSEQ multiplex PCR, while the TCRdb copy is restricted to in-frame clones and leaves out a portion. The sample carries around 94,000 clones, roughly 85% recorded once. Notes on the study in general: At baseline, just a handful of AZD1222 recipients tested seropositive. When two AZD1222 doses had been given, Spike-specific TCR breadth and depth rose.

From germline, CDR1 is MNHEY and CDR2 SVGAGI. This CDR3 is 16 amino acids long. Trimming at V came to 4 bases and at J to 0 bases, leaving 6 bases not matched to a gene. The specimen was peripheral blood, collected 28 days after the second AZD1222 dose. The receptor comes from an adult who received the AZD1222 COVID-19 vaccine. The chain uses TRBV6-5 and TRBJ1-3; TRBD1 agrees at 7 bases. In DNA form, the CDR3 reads TGTGCCAGCAGTTTGCGCCAGGGGGGCTCTGGAAACACCATATATTTT. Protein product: CASSLRQGGSGNTIYF.